Here is one T cell receptor (beta chain) with its context. This CDR3 has 13 residues. The germline CDR1 and CDR2 sequences are SGHRS and YFSETQ. The V end lost 2 bases, the J end lost 2 bases, and 8 bases lay between the germline ends. This entry is derived from a study of shared clonotypes between healthy human individuals. Naivety among CD8 cells was defined by CD45RO negativity and positive CCR7 selection, thereby excluding terminally differentiated effector memory CD45RA+ cells. The assay was immunoSEQ multiplex PCR, and TCRdb's table has in-frame clones only and misses some. The sample gives about 680,000 clones, roughly nine tenths of which show up once; 20% to 25% is in the top ten.

The TCR originated in a man aged 25 to 40 in good health. V and J are TRBV5-1 and TRBJ2-7; D is uncertain. Input material: naive CD8+ T cells sorted from blood. The CDR3 sequence: CASSFRSAYEQYF. DNA of the CDR3: TGCGCCAGCAGCTTTCGGTCCGCCTACGAGCAGTACTTC.